The rows below give T cell receptor beta chains drawn from one sample of a study of shared clonotypes between healthy human individuals. Sequencing used immunoSEQ multiplex PCR; TCRdb keeps in-frame clones, though not all of them. The sample includes roughly 2 million clones, approximately 94% seen only once; the top ten take around 1.1%. Material for sequencing was naive CD8+ T cells sorted from blood. All receptors derive from a man between 18 and 35 years old in good health. Both conserved end residues are part of each CDR3. A D gene is named only where the DNA matches it firmly. Clone size is given for some rows only: seen once, a few or many times, or a class if the clone is expanded.

>-|TRBJ1-1|TRBV19|-
TGTGCCAGTAGTAACAGGGATTATGGCACTGAAGCTTTCTTT
CASSNRDYGTEAFF
>-|TRBJ2-2|TRBV9|-
TGTGCCAGCAGCCTAGGGACTTTCGCGAACACCGGGGAGCTGTTTTTT
CASSLGTFANTGELFF
>-|TRBJ1-3|TRBV4-1|-
TGCGCCAGCAGCCAAGATCCCGGCAATCCTGGAAACACCATATATTTT
CASSQDPGNPGNTIYF
>-|TRBJ2-5|TRBV9|-
TGTGCCAGCACCTCAGACCGCGTGGAGACCCAGTACTTC
CASTSDRVETQYF
>-|TRBJ2-2|TRBV7-9|-
TGTGCCAGCAACCAACTGGGGACCGGGGAGCTGTTTTTT
CASNQLGTGELFF
>TRBD1|TRBJ1-2|TRBV27|-
TGTGCCAGCAGTTCGGGACAGGGTAATTACGGCTACACCTTC
CASSSGQGNYGYTF
>TRBD1|TRBJ2-7|TRBV29-1|-
TGCAGCGTTGAGGGACAGGGGAACTACGAGCAGTACTTC
CSVEGQGNYEQYF
>TRBD1|TRBJ1-2|TRBV29-1|-
TGCAGCGTTGATGGGACAGGGAGACTTGGCTACACCTTC
CSVDGTGRLGYTF
>TRBD2|TRBJ2-3|TRBV5-6|-
TGTGCCAGCAGCCTTTACGGCAGTCTAGCGGGTCGCCGCACAGATACGCAGTATTTT
CASSLYGSLAGRRTDTQYF
>TRBD1|TRBJ2-7|TRBV10-1|-
TGCGCCAGCATCATAAACTTCCGGGACAGGGTTCACTCTCTCCACGAGCAGTACTTC
CASIINFRDRVHSLHEQYF
>-|TRBJ2-7|TRBV6-1|-
TGTGCCAGCAGTGTGGTGGGGGACTCCTACGAGCAGTACTTC
CASSVVGDSYEQYF
>-|TRBJ1-2|TRBV6-1|-
TGTGCCACCTCCCAGCGGGGGGTTGAGTATGGCTACACCTTC
CATSQRGVEYGYTF
>-|TRBJ1-5|TRBV6-5|-
TGTGCCAGCAGGGAAGGGCAGATCAATCAGCCCCAGCATTTT
CASREGQINQPQHF
>-|TRBJ2-5|TRBV28|once
TGTGCCAGCAGCTTCCCAGGGTTGGAGACCCAGTACTTC
CASSFPGLETQYF
>TRBD1|TRBJ2-3|TRBV30|-
TGTGCCTGGGGTGGGACAGTTCTGGGCCCAGATACGCAGTATTTT
CAWGGTVLGPDTQYF
>-|TRBJ2-1|TRBV5-6|-
TGTGCCAGCAGATGGTCTAGCGACAGCTCCTACAATGAGCAGTTCTTC
CASRWSSDSSYNEQFF
>-|TRBJ2-7|TRBV19|-
TGTGCGAGTAGTGGGGCCACAGGGTACGAGCAGTACTTC
CASSGATGYEQYF
>TRBD1|TRBJ1-5|TRBV7-9|-
TGTGCCAGCAGCGGACAGGGAGTCAATCAGCCCCAGCATTTT
CASSGQGVNQPQHF
>TRBD2|TRBJ2-7|TRBV27|-
TGTGCCAGCAGCACCACTCGGACTAGCGGGGGACTCGAGCAGTACTTC
CASSTTRTSGGLEQYF
>TRBD2|TRBJ2-2|TRBV5-5|-
TGTGCCAGCAGCTTGGGTCTAGCGGTAACCTACGGGGAGCTGTTTTTT
CASSLGLAVTYGELFF
>-|TRBJ2-7|TRBV4-3|-
TGCGCCAGCAGCCAGAGTGGAGGGTACGAGCAGTACTTC
CASSQSGGYEQYF
>-|TRBJ1-1|TRBV2|-
TGTGCCAGCAGTGAATCCGGGGGGGACACTGAAGCTTTCTTT
CASSESGGDTEAFF
>TRBD2|TRBJ2-7|TRBV10-3|-
TGTGCCATCAGGACTAGCGGGACCTACGAGCAGTACTTC
CAIRTSGTYEQYF
>TRBD2|TRBJ2-7|TRBV4-1|once
TGCGCCAGCAGCCTAACTAGCGGGGGGGCCCCCGAGCAGTACTTC
CASSLTSGGAPEQYF
>-|TRBJ1-2|TRBV29-1|-
TGCAGCGCTGGGCAGGGGACTAACTATGGCTACACCTTC
CSAGQGTNYGYTF
>TRBD1|TRBJ1-2|TRBV28|-
TGTGCCAGCAGTCTGGACAGGGGGTGGTCCTCCTATGGCTACACCTTC
CASSLDRGWSSYGYTF
>TRBD2|TRBJ2-7|TRBV7-2|-
TGTGCCAGCAGCCATAGCGGGGGGTCCTACGAGCAGTACTTC
CASSHSGGSYEQYF
>TRBD2|TRBJ2-5|TRBV27|-
TGTGCCAGCAGTTCCCTAGCGGGGAATCAGGCCCAGTACTTC
CASSSLAGNQAQYF
>-|TRBJ1-1|TRBV30|-
TGTGCCTGGAGTCCGGCAGCTGAAGCTTTCTTT
CAWSPAAEAFF
>-|TRBJ1-5|TRBV27|-
TGTGCCAGCAGTCATCTAGCGGTTGGGGGAAATCAGCCCCAGCATTTT
CASSHLAVGGNQPQHF
>TRBD2|TRBJ2-3|TRBV13|-
TGTGCCAGCAGCTCTGGGACTAGCGGGACGGGGGCCTCAGATACGCAGTATTTT
CASSSGTSGTGASDTQYF
>-|TRBJ1-2|TRBV4-3|-
TGCGCCAGCAGCCAAGATCTGGGAGACTATGGCTACACCTTC
CASSQDLGDYGYTF
>TRBD1|TRBJ1-2|TRBV6-5|-
TGTGCCAGCAGTTACTGGGGGACAGGGGACTATGGCTACACCTTC
CASSYWGTGDYGYTF
>-|TRBJ2-5|TRBV11-2|-
TGTGCCAGCAGCTTAGTCGGGATCCAAGAGACCCAGTACTTC
CASSLVGIQETQYF
>-|TRBJ2-4|TRBV6-1|-
TGTGCCAGCAGTGAATCTCGGCAGCTGGGGGACATTCAGTACTTC
CASSESRQLGDIQYF
>TRBD1|TRBJ1-4|TRBV9|-
TGTGCCAGCAGCGTAGAAGGAATCCCTTTCGGGACAGAGGATGAAAAACTGTTTTTT
CASSVEGIPFGTEDEKLFF
>TRBD2|TRBJ2-1|TRBV10-2|-
TGCGCCAGCAGTGAAGATGGGACTAGAGCTTACAATGAGCAGTTCTTC
CASSEDGTRAYNEQFF
>TRBD1|TRBJ2-7|TRBV7-3|-
TGTGCCAGCAGCTTATCGGGGACAGGGGGCTTCGAGCAGTACTTC
CASSLSGTGGFEQYF
>TRBD1|TRBJ1-1|TRBV10-3|-
TGTGCCATCAGTGAGGGACAGGGGCATCACACTGAAGCTTTCTTT
CAISEGQGHHTEAFF
>TRBD1|TRBJ1-2|TRBV14|-
TGTGCCAGCAGTCGAACCGGGACAGGGGGCATTGTTAGTGGCTACACCTTC
CASSRTGTGGIVSGYTF
>TRBD2|TRBJ2-3|TRBV5-6|-
TGTGCCAGCAGCTTGGCGACTAGCGGGAGTTGGGATACGCAGTATTTT
CASSLATSGSWDTQYF
>-|TRBJ1-4|TRBV9|-
TGTGCCAGCAGCCCCGGGGAAAAACTGTTTTTT
CASSPGEKLFF
>-|TRBJ2-7|TRBV27|-
TGTGCCAGCAGTCCGATACAGGTTGGGGGAATTGTCGAGCAGTACTTC
CASSPIQVGGIVEQYF
>-|TRBJ1-5|TRBV7-9|-
TGTGCCAGCAGCTTCGGGGGTTCCCAGCCCCAGCATTTT
CASSFGGSQPQHF
>-|TRBJ2-3|TRBV7-3|-
TGTGCCAGCAGCTTTTATAGCACAGATACGCAGTATTTT
CASSFYSTDTQYF
>-|TRBJ1-4|TRBV6-6|-
TGTGCCAGCAGTTCTGGCGGGGAGGGGACTAATGAAAAACTGTTTTTT
CASSSGGEGTNEKLFF
>-|TRBJ2-3|TRBV19|-
TGTGCCAGTAGTCCAAGCTTGCTCTACACAGATACGCAGTATTTT
CASSPSLLYTDTQYF
>-|TRBJ2-2|TRBV7-3|-
TGTGCCAGCAGCCCACCCGGGCGGGGGCCTTGGAACACCGGGGAGCTGTTTTTT
CASSPPGRGPWNTGELFF
>TRBD2|TRBJ2-3|TRBV5-7|-
TGTGCCAGCAGCTTGCCCTGGATGACTAGCGGGCTCACAGATACGCAGTATTTT
CASSLPWMTSGLTDTQYF
>TRBD1|TRBJ2-7|TRBV4-3|-
TGCGCCAGCAGCCAAGCTCAGGGGGCATTCTACGAGCAGTACTTC
CASSQAQGAFYEQYF
>-|TRBJ2-7|TRBV4-1|-
TGCGCCAGCAGCCAAATCGGGGACTACGAGCAGTACTTC
CASSQIGDYEQYF
>-|TRBJ2-5|TRBV29-1|-
TGCAGCGTTGATGGGGCAGGTCCCCCAGGGACCCAGTACTTC
CSVDGAGPPGTQYF
>-|TRBJ2-7|TRBV7-6|-
TGTGCCAGCAGCCTAGGGAGCTACGAGCAGTACTTC
CASSLGSYEQYF
>TRBD1|TRBJ2-7|TRBV13|-
TGTGCCAGCAGCTTCCGGACAGGGCCCGACGAGCAGTACTTC
CASSFRTGPDEQYF
>-|TRBJ1-1|TRBV6-1|-
TGTGCCAGCGGATTTGACTTGGCTTTCTTT
CASGFDLAFF